This T cell receptor (beta chain) emerged from a study of blood T cell repertoires in COVID-19. Produced via immunoSEQ multiplex PCR; TCRdb's table is partial and in-frame only. Of tens of thousands of clones in the sample, more than 80% were seen once. This CDR3 has 15 amino acids. Germline V lookup: CDR1 GTSNPN, CDR2 SVGIG (reference sequence). Trimming pared 1 base from V and 5 bases from J, leaving 15 bases between. The chain carries TRBV30 and TRBJ2-1, with D perhaps matching TRBD1 (6 bases). This TCR came from a man aged 45-60 years with active or convalescent COVID-19. The sequenced sample was peripheral blood. The CDR3 DNA reads TGTGCCTGGAGTGCGCTCGGGACACCGGACAATGAGCAGTTCTTC. Translation gives CAWSALGTPDNEQFF.